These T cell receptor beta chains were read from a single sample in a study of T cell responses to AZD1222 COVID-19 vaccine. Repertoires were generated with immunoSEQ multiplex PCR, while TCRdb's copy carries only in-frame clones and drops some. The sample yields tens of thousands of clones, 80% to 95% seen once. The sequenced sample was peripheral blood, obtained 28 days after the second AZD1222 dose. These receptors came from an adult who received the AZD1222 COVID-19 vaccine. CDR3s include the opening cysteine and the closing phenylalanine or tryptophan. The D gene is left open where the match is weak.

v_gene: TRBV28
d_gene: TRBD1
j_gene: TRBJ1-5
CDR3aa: CASSFQGAGNQPQHF
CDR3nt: TGTGCCAGCAGTTTCCAGGGGGCCGGCAATCAGCCCCAGCATTTT

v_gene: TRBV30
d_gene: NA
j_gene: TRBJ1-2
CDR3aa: CALGGVSYGYTF
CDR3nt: TGTGCCCTTGGGGGGGTCTCCTATGGCTACACCTTC

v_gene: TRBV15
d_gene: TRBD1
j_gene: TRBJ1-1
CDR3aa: CATSSRDRESNTEAFF
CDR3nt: TGTGCCACCAGCAGTCGGGACAGGGAATCGAACACTGAAGCTTTCTTT

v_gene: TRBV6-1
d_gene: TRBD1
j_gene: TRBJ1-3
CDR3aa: CASSLGGQTGNTIYF
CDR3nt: TGTGCCAGCAGTTTGGGGGGACAGACTGGAAACACCATATATTTT

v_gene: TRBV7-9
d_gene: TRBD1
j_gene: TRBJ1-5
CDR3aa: CASSLVGTGANQPQHF
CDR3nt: TGTGCCAGCAGCTTAGTCGGGACAGGGGCCAATCAGCCCCAGCATTTT

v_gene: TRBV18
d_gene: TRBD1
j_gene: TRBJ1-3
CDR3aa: CASSPDRGILTGNTIYF
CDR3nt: TGTGCCAGCTCGCCCGACAGGGGGATCTTAACTGGAAACACCATATATTTT

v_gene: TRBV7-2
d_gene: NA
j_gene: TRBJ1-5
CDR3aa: CASSYREGQPQHF
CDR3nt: TGTGCCAGCAGCTACAGGGAGGGTCAGCCCCAGCATTTT

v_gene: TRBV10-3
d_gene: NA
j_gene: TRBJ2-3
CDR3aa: CAISGTPSTDTQYF
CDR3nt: TGTGCCATCAGTGGGACACCCAGCACAGATACGCAGTATTTT

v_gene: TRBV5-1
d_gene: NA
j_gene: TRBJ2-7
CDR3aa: CASSLGLRDFDSYEQYF
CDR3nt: TGCGCCAGCAGCTTGGGGCTCCGGGACTTCGACTCCTACGAGCAGTACTTC

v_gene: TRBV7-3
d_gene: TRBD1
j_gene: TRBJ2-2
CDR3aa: CASSSPRTGGNTGELFF
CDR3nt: TGTGCCAGCAGCTCTCCAAGGACAGGGGGGAACACCGGGGAGCTGTTTTTT